The T cell receptor (beta chain) described here comes from a study of cytotoxic CD8 clonotypes in ibrutinib-treated CLL. Study background: The average sample held roughly 250,000 productive templates and approximately 93,000 productive rearrangements.

With respect to this clone: As yet, its antigen is unknown.

Sequencing was performed with immunoSEQ multiplex PCR; in TCRdb, only in-frame clones are kept and a portion is missing. The sample lists 150,000 to 250,000 clones, approximately 68% occurring once. Findings and caveats of the study: Baseline clonality, higher than in age-matched healthy donors, tracked circulating CD8+ T-cell counts.

About 1.9 micrograms of genomic DNA (from cryopreserved PBMCs) were used for TCR beta libraries. V lost 3 bases and J lost 7; bases outside the gene matches: 6. This CDR3 is built from 14 residues. The germline CDR1 and CDR2 sequences are LGHNT and FRNRAP. The sequencing here drew on PBMCs, taken after 24 months of ibrutinib treatment. The TCR sequence derives from a human donor with chronic lymphocytic leukemia. This sequence joins TRBV12-5 and TRBJ2-7; the match to TRBD2 covers 10 bases. CDR3 sequence (DNA): TGTGCTAGTGGTTTAGGCCTAGCGGGAGAGGAGCAGTACTTC. Residues: CASGLGLAGEEQYF.